This T cell receptor beta chain was recovered during a study of OX40 agonist ivuxolimab in advanced cancers. Study-level points and caveats: Low levels of normalized T-cell clonal expansion also appeared in some nonresponders. Among patients with partial responses at 0.1-3.0 mg/kg, clonal expansion was among the lowest. Clonal expansion from baseline to week 6 occurred in both CD4+ and CD8+ T cells.

Germline trimming cut 0 bases from V and 4 bases from J; bases unmatched to any gene: 4. CDR3 length: 15 residues. The V gene's germline CDR1 is SGHRS and CDR2 YFSETQ. This table comes from immunoSEQ multiplex PCR, and its TCRdb copy is limited to in-frame clones, with some not included. The sample yields roughly 70,000 clones, approximately 88% seen once. In this sample, this clone turned up once. The antigen is unknown. The TCR originated in an adult with an advanced solid tumor such as melanoma, head and neck, liver or kidney cancer. The sequencing used CD4+ or CD8+ T cells sorted from blood, collected in a trial of the OX40 agonist ivuxolimab. The chain has TRBV5-1 and TRBJ1-5, with 7 nucleotides matching TRBD1. CDR3 loop: CASSLVPGQNQPQHF. The CDR3 DNA is TGCGCCAGCAGCTTGGTACCGGGACAGAATCAGCCCCAGCATTTT.